This record covers a single TCR beta chain. The antigen is not known. Female donors made up around half of the healthy controls, blood donors whose median age was about 60 years (range about 21-80). Magnetic beads with positive selection isolated CD4+ and CD8+ fractions, whose purity was verified by flow cytometry. This sample stems from a study of somatic mutations in cytotoxic T cells in rheumatoid arthritis. Study-level results: Age-matched healthy controls and rheumatoid arthritis patients had CD8+ T-cell clonality that did not differ significantly. Which antigens the expanded CD8+ clones targeted was unknown.

CDR3 length equals 16 residues. Germline CDR1 reads SGDLS; CDR2 reads YYNGEE. V dropped 4 bases and J dropped 7; count of bases not matched to a gene: 11. TCRdb's copy holds only in-frame clones and misses some; the assay was immunoSEQ multiplex PCR. Of about 6,700 clones in the sample, approximately 72% are singletons; the top ten hold 37%. The J gene is TRBJ2-1, the V gene TRBV9; 10 positions match TRBD2. The TCR originated in a woman in her sixties in good health. The sequenced sample consisted of CD8+ T cells sorted from blood. CDR3 in amino acids: CASSSRTSGAANEQFF. In nucleotides, the CDR3 is TGTGCCAGCAGCTCAAGAACTAGCGGGGCTGCTAATGAGCAGTTCTTC.